Shown below are 14 T cell receptor beta chains from a single sample sequenced in a study of blood T cell repertoires in COVID-19 (dated by TCRdb to the early 2020s). The library was prepared using the immunoSEQ multiplex PCR assay. Drawn from immuneACCESS, this table holds only the in-frame rearrangements with V and J called that TCRdb kept. Clones are partly lost; checked studies trace under half to an unresolved V gene and leave the rest unexplained. The sample records approximately 210,000 clones, more than 80% of which are singletons. Together, the top ten hold approximately 7.6% of the sample. Sequencing input: PBMCs or T cells enriched from blood (not recorded which). Receptors were obtained from a woman under 30 who had recovered from COVID-19.

The chain recombines TRBV6-5 with TRBJ1-2, with D possibly being TRBD1 (5 bases). CDR1 MNHEY and CDR2 SVGAGI come from the germline V gene. Deletions cut 2 bases from V and 1 base from J, with 14 bases between. This CDR3 contains 16 residues. CDR3 nucleotides: TGTGCCAGCAGTTACGCCTTTGGGAGGGGTAACTATGGCTACACCTTC. Encoded protein: CASSYAFGRGNYGYTF.

This chain uses TRBV3-1 (or the pseudogene TRBV3-2) with TRBJ2-2; TRBD2 agrees at 11 bases. This CDR3 spans 19 amino acids. CDR1 is LGHDT, CDR2 YNNKEL, per germline (reference sequence). Trimming at V came to 0 bases and at J to 4 bases, leaving 10 bases not matched to a gene. The DNA for the CDR3 is TGTGCCAGCAGCCAAGATCTTCCTAGCGGGGGGCGGGGCACCGGGGAGCTGTTTTTT. Translation: CASSQDLPSGGRGTGELFF.

The V call is TRBV28, the J call TRBJ2-7; 8 positions match TRBD1. Germline CDR1 and CDR2: MDHEN and SYDVKM. The J segment lost 5 bases and the V segment lost 6 bases, leaving 3 bases of the junction unmatched. CDR3 size: 12 residues. DNA of the CDR3: TGTGCCAGCAGCGTGGACAGGGACGAGCAGTACTTC. It is translated as CASSVDRDEQYF.

This chain uses TRBV20-1 with TRBJ2-1; D is possibly TRBD2 (7 bases). Looked up from germline, CDR1 is DFQATT and CDR2 is SNEGSKA (reference sequence). The CDR3 runs 15 residues. V dropped 3 bases and J dropped 5 bases, with 17 bases sitting between them. CDR3 residues: CSASLGGGSDNEQFF. Written as DNA, the CDR3 is TGCAGTGCTAGTTTGGGGGGGGGCTCGGACAATGAGCAGTTCTTC.

The chain has TRBV21-1 and TRBJ2-4; TRBD2 is the table's D call, not checked against the DNA. TRBV21-1 is a pseudogene locus. This CDR3 comprises 19 residues. The CDR3 loop reads CASSQPTGERGVKKNIQYF. The CDR3 region has the DNA TGTGCCAGCAGCCAACCGACTGGGGAGCGGGGGGTCAAGAAAAACATTCAGTACTTC.

This chain links TRBV5-1 with TRBJ2-3; 8 bases align to TRBD1. CDR1 SGHRS and CDR2 YFSETQ come from the germline V gene. The CDR3 covers 14 residues. With V trimmed by 6 bases and J by 0 bases, 3 bases remained unmatched. The CDR3 sequence is CASIDRGSTDTQYF. The DNA of the CDR3 is TGCGCCAGCATCGACAGGGGAAGCACAGATACGCAGTATTTT.

J is TRBJ2-1 and V is TRBV5-1; tentatively, D is TRBD1 (6 bases). Trimming removed 3 bases from V and 9 bases from J, with 25 bases in between. CDR1 SGHRS and CDR2 YFSETQ come from the germline V gene. The CDR3 is 17 residues long. The CDR3 sequence: CASSWKGSGVMGSEQFF. The DNA for the CDR3 is TGCGCCAGCAGCTGGAAGGGGTCAGGGGTGATGGGAAGTGAGCAGTTCTTC.

CDR3 DNA: TGTGCCAGCAGTTTTGTCCGGCGGGTGAACACTGAAGCTTTCTTT. As protein: CASSFVRRVNTEAFF. The chain couples TRBV28 to TRBJ1-1, with D unresolved. The length of the CDR3 is 15 residues. CDR1 and CDR2 from the germline V gene are MDHEN and SYDVKM. V was clipped by 3 bases and J by 0 bases, with 11 bases between them.

This clone turned up a few times. The CDR3 nucleotides are TGTGCCAGCCGATACGGGGAAGGCTATGGCTACACCTTC. This encodes CASRYGEGYGYTF. The rearrangement joins TRBV2 to TRBJ1-2, with D unclear. CDR1 is SNHLY and CDR2 is FYNNEI in the germline V gene. The CDR3 extends over 13 amino acids. Trimming removed 8 bases at V and 4 bases at J, with 14 bases between.

This clone was observed a single time. This rearrangement joins TRBV5-1 to TRBJ1-1; D remains ambiguous. The CDR3 has 15 amino acids. V gave up 0 bases and J gave up 0 bases, with 9 bases separating them. Germline V CDR1 and CDR2: SGHRS, YFSETQ. The CDR3 region has the DNA TGCGCCAGCAGCTTGGGGAGCAGCTTGAACACTGAAGCTTTCTTT. Translation gives CASSLGSSLNTEAFF.

The rearrangement joins TRBV2 to TRBJ1-5, with TRBD1 matching over 11 bases. This CDR3 is built from 15 residues. Germline-derived CDR1 and CDR2 are SNHLY and FYNNEI. Trimming took 6 bases from V and 4 from J; bases not matched to a gene: 5. The CDR3 here is CASRWGTGGNQPQHF. The CDR3 DNA reads TGTGCCAGCAGATGGGGGACAGGGGGGAATCAGCCCCAGCATTTT.

The V call is TRBV5-6, the J call TRBJ1-5; 7 bases are a match to TRBD1. The length of the CDR3 is 13 residues. V was pared by 3 bases and J by 9 bases, with 6 bases of the junction left unmatched. Looked up from germline, CDR1 is SGHDT and CDR2 is YYEEEE. The CDR3 region is CASSSRQGRPQHF. The DNA for the CDR3 is TGTGCCAGCAGCTCCCGACAGGGACGGCCCCAGCATTTT. Using reference TRBV5-6 and TRBJ1-5 for the parts outside the CDR3, the full variable domain is DAGVTQSPTHLIKTRGQQVTLRCSPKSGHDTVSWYQQALGQGPQFIFQYYEEEERQRGNFPDRFSGHQFPNYSSELNVNALLLGDSALYLCASSSRQGRPQHFGDGTRLSIL.

The gene calls are TRBV28 and TRBJ2-2; TRBD2 is a possible D gene (6 bases). The CDR3 runs to 15 residues. Trimming removed 5 bases at V and 0 bases at J, with 10 bases between. Germline V gene lookup returns CDR1 MDHEN and CDR2 SYDVKM. CDR3 coding DNA: TGTGCCAGCAGTGATAGCGGATCGAACACCGGGGAGCTGTTTTTT. Amino acid sequence: CASSDSGSNTGELFF.

The chain is built from TRBV5-1 and TRBJ1-3; 7 positions agree with TRBD1. Germline loops: CDR1 SGHRS, CDR2 YFSETQ. The CDR3 runs 16 residues. The V gene end was trimmed by 5 bases and the J gene end by 8 bases; junction bases not matched to a gene: 16. This CDR3 is CASRESGRGYGDTIYF. In DNA form, the CDR3 reads TGCGCCAGCAGAGAAAGCGGCAGGGGGTACGGAGACACCATATATTTT.